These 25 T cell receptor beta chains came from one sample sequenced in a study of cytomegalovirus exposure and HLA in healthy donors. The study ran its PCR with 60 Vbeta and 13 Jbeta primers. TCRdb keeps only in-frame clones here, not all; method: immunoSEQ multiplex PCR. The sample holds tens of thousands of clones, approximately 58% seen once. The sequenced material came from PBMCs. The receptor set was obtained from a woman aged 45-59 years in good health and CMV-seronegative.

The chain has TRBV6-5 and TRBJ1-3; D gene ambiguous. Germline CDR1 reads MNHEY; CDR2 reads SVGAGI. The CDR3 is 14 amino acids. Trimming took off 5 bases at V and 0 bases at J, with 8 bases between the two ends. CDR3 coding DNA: TGTGCCAGCAGTCGAGCCTTCTCTGGAAACACCATATATTTT. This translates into CASSRAFSGNTIYF.

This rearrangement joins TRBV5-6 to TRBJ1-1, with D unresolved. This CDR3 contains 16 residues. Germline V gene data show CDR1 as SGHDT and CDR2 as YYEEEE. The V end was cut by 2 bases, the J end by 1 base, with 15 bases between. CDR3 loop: CASSFSLSLENTEAFF. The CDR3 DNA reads TGTGCCAGCAGCTTCTCCCTGTCTTTAGAGAACACTGAAGCTTTCTTT.

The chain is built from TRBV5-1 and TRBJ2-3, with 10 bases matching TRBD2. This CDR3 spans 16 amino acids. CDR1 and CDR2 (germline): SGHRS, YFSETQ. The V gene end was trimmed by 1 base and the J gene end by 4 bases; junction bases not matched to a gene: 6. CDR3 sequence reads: CASSLSLAGVSDTQYF. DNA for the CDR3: TGCGCCAGCAGCTTGAGTCTAGCGGGAGTGTCAGATACGCAGTATTTT. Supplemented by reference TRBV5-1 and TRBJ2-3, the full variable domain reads KAGVTQTPRYLIKTRGQQVTLSCSPISGHRSVSWYQQTPGQGLQFLFEYFSETQRNKGNFPGRFSGRQFSNSRSEMNVSTLELGDSALYLCASSLSLAGVSDTQYFGPGTRLTVL.

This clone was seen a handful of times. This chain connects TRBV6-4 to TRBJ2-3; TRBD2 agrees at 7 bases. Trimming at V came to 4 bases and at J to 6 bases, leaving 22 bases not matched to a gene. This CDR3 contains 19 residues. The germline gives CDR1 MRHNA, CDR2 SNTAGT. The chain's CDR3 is CASSVSTGLVILFVDTQYF. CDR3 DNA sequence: TGTGCCAGCAGTGTAAGTACAGGACTAGTGATTCTTTTCGTGGATACGCAGTATTTT.

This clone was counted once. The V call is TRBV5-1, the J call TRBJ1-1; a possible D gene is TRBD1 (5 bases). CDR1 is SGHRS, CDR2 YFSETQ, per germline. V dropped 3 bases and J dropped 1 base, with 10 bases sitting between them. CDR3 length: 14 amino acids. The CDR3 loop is CASSWGGENTEAFF. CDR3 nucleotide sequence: TGCGCCAGCAGCTGGGGGGGGGAGAACACTGAAGCTTTCTTT.

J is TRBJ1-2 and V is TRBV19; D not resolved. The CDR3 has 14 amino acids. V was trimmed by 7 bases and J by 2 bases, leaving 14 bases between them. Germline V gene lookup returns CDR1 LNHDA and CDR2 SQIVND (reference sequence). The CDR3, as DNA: TGTGCCAGTACCCCCCAGGCGTCAAACTATGGCTACACCTTC. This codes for CASTPQASNYGYTF.

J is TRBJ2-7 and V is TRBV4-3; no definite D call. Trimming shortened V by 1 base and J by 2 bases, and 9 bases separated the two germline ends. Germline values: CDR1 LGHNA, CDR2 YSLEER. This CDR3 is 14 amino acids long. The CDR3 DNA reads TGCGCCAGCAGCCAAGGACTCGATACCTACGAGCAGTACTTC. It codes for CASSQGLDTYEQYF.

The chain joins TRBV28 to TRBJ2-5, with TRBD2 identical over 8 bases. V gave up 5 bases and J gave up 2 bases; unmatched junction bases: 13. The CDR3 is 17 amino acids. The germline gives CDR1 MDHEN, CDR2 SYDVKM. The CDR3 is CASSVPPGLALQETQYF. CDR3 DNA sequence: TGTGCCAGCAGTGTCCCCCCCGGACTAGCATTACAAGAGACCCAGTACTTC.

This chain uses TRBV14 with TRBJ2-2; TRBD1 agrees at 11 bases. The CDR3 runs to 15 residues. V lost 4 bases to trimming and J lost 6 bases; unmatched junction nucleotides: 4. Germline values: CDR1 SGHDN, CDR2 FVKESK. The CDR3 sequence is CASSRLGQGAGELFF. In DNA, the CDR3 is TGTGCCAGCAGCCGCCTGGGACAGGGGGCCGGGGAGCTGTTTTTT.

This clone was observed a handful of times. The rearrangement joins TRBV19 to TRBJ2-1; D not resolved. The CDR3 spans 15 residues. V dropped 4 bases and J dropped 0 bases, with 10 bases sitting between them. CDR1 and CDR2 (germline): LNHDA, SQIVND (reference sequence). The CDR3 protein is CASSSGLPSYNEQFF. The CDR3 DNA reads TGTGCCAGTAGTAGTGGCCTCCCCTCCTACAATGAGCAGTTCTTC.

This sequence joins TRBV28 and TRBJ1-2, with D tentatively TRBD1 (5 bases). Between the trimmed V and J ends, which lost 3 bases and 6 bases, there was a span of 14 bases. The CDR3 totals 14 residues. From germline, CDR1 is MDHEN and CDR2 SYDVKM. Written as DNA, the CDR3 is TGTGCCAGCAGTTTTTATCCAGGGTCGAATGGCTACACCTTC. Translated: CASSFYPGSNGYTF.

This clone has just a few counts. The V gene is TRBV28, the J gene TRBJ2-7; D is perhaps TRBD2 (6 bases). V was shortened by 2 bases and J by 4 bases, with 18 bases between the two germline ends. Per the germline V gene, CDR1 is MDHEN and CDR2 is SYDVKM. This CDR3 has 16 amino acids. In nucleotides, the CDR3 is TGTGCCAGCAGTTTACCCCCTCCGGGACTCCGATACGAGCAGTACTTC. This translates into CASSLPPPGLRYEQYF.

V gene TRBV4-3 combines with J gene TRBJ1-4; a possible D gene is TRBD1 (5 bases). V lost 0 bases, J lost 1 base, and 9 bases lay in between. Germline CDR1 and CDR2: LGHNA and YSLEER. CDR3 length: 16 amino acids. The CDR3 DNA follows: TGCGCCAGCAGCCAAGAGGTGGGGGGAACTAATGAAAAACTGTTTTTT. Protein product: CASSQEVGGTNEKLFF.

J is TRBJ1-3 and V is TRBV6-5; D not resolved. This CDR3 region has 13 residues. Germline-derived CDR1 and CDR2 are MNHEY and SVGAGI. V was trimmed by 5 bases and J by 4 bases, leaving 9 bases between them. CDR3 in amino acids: CASSRSGGNTIYF. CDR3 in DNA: TGTGCCAGCAGTCGTTCCGGGGGAAACACCATATATTTT.

CDR3 sequence (DNA): TGTGCCAGCATGCTAGCTTCCTACGAGCAGTACTTC. Translated: CASMLASYEQYF. The chain joins TRBV28 to TRBJ2-7; possibly TRBD2 for D (5 bases). The CDR3 has 12 amino acids. The ends were cut back, 7 bases at V and 1 base at J, with 8 bases in the middle. The germline gives CDR1 MDHEN, CDR2 SYDVKM.

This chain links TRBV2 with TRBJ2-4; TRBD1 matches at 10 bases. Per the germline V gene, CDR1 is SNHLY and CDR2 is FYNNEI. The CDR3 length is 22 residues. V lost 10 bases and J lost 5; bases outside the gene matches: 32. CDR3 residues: CAIRTGGVEIPKSPRTQNIQYF. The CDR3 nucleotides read TGTGCCATCCGGACAGGGGGGGTGGAAATCCCCAAATCCCCAAGGACCCAAAACATTCAGTACTTC.

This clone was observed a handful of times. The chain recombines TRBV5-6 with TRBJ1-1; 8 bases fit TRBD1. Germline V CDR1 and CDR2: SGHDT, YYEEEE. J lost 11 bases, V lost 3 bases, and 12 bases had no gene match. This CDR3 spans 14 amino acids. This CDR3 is CASSSIRTGRDAFF. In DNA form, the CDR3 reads TGTGCCAGCAGCTCAATACGGACAGGGCGGGACGCTTTCTTT.

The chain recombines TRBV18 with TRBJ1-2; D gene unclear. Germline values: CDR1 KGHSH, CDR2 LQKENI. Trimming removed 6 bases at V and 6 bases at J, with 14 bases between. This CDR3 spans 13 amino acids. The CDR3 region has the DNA TGTGCCAGCTCCGTAGGCGGGGAGGATGGCTACACCTTC. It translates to CASSVGGEDGYTF.

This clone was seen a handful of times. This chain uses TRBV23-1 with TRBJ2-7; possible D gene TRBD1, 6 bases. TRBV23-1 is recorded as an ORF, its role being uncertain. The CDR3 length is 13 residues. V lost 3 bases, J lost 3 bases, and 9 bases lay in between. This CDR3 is CASSQPRGYEQYF. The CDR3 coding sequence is TGCGCCAGCAGTCAGCCCAGGGGCTACGAGCAGTACTTC.

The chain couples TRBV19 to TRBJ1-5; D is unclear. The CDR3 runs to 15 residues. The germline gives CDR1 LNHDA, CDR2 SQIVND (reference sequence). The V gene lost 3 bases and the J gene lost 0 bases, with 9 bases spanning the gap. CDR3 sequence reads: CASSMAGYSNQPQHF. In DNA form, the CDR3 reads TGTGCCAGTAGTATGGCGGGTTATAGCAATCAGCCCCAGCATTTT.

CDR3 sequence reads: CASSEEETAWGKLFF. The CDR3 DNA is TGTGCCAGCAGTGAAGAGGAGACAGCTTGGGGAAAACTGTTTTTT. This chain links TRBV6-1 with TRBJ1-4; perhaps TRBD1 as D (5 bases). The CDR3 spans 15 residues. CDR1 is MNHNS and CDR2 is SASEGT in the germline V gene. Deletions cut 1 base from V and 10 bases from J, with 16 bases between.

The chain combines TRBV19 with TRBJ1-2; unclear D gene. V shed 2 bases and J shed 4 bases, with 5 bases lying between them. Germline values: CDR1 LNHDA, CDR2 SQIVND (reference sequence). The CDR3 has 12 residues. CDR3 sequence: CASSIPGYGYTF. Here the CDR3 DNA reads TGTGCCAGTAGTATACCGGGCTATGGCTACACCTTC.

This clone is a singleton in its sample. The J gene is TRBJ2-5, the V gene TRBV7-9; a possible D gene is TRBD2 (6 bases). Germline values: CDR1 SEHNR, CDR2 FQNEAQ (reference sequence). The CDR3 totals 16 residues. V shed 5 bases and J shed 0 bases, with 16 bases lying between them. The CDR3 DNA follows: TGTGCCAGCAGCCGAGGCGGGGAGGCTAACCAAGAGACCCAGTACTTC. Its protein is CASSRGGEANQETQYF. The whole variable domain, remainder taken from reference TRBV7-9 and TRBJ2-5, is DTGVSQNPRHKITKRGQNVTFRCDPISEHNRLYWYRQTLGQGPEFLTYFQNEAQLEKSRLLSDRFSAERPKGSFSTLEIQRTEQGDSAMYLCASSRGGEANQETQYFGPGTRLLVL.

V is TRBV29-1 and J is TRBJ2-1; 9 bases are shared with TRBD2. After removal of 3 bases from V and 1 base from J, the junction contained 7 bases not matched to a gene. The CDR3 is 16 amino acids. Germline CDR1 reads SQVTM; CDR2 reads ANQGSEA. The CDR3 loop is CSVEWREGLSYNEQFF. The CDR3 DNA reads TGCAGCGTTGAGTGGCGGGAGGGCCTATCCTACAATGAGCAGTTCTTC.

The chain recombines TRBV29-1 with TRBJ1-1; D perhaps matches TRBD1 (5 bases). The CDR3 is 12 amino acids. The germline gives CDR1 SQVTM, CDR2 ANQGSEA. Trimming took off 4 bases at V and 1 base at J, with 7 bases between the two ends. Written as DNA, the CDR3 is TGCAGCGTTGGACAGAGGAACACTGAAGCTTTCTTT. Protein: CSVGQRNTEAFF.